Presented here are 14 T cell receptor beta chains from one specimen sequenced in a study of CD8+ T cells in alopecia areata. TCR sequencing used cDNA made by reverse transcription of extracted RNA. Assay: immunoSEQ multiplex PCR; the TCRdb copy retains only in-frame clones and omits some. This sample yields about 210,000 clones, of which 64% are seen a single time; 4% to 4.5% belongs to the top ten. Treatment: oral pan-JAK inhibitor, 5-10 mg twice daily. Material: CD4+ T cells sorted from blood, obtained at week 4, from a patient treated with tofacitinib. Receptors originate from a human donor with alopecia areata.

The chain recombines TRBV10-3 with TRBJ2-3; D is undetermined. CDR3 size: 14 residues. The germline V gene has CDR1 ENHRY and CDR2 SYGVKD. V lost 0 bases, J lost 8 bases, and 12 bases lay in between. This CDR3 reads CAISESNSHRTQYF. The CDR3 DNA is TGTGCCATCAGTGAGTCGAATAGTCACCGTACGCAGTATTTT.

The J gene is TRBJ2-1, the V gene TRBV29-1; the D is unclear. This CDR3 comprises 11 residues. Trimming shortened V by 6 bases and J by 7 bases, and 10 bases separated the two germline ends. Germline loops: CDR1 SQVTM, CDR2 ANQGSEA. This CDR3 reads CSVGPYNEQFF. As DNA, the CDR3 is TGCAGCGTGGGTCCATATAATGAGCAGTTCTTC.

The gene calls are TRBV9 and TRBJ2-7; perhaps TRBD2 as D (5 bases). CDR1 and CDR2 (germline): SGDLS, YYNGEE. CDR3 size: 11 residues. Trimming took off 3 bases at V and 5 bases at J, with 6 bases between the two ends. As DNA, the CDR3 is TGTGCCAGCAGCGACGGGGACGAGCAGTACTTC. Translated, it gives CASSDGDEQYF.

This clone was observed a handful of times. The rearrangement uses TRBV27 and TRBJ2-1; 9 nucleotides match TRBD1. Germline lookup yields CDR1 MNHEY and CDR2 SMNVEV (reference sequence). Trimming removed 1 base from V and 2 bases from J; junction bases left unmatched: 6. CDR3 length: 17 residues. CDR3 sequence: CASSLFFRDRAYNEQFF. CDR3 bases: TGTGCCAGCAGTTTATTCTTCCGGGACAGGGCCTACAATGAGCAGTTCTTC.

The gene calls are TRBV4-1 and TRBJ2-6; TRBD1 or TRBD2 may be the D gene (5 bases each). Germline V gene sequence: CDR1 MGHRA, CDR2 YSYEKL. The length of the CDR3 is 17 residues. Trimming took 1 base from V and 0 from J, leaving 10 bases between them. CDR3 sequence reads: CASSQVPRGSGANVLTF. The CDR3 bases are TGCGCCAGCAGCCAAGTGCCGAGGGGCTCTGGGGCCAACGTCCTGACTTTC.

CDR3: CASSAGGEQGYTF. The CDR3 region has the DNA TGTGCCAGCTCCGCCGGAGGGGAGCAAGGCTACACCTTC. This chain joins TRBV18 and TRBJ1-2, with a tentative D call TRBD1 (5 bases). Germline V gene lookup returns CDR1 KGHSH and CDR2 LQKENI. V lost 6 bases and J 8 bases, leaving 16 bases between the germline ends. The CDR3 has 13 amino acids. Full variable domain (rest looked up from reference TRBV18 and TRBJ1-2): NAGVMQNPRHLVRRRGQEARLRCSPMKGHSHVYWYRQLPEEGLKFMVYLQKENIIDESGMPKERFSAEFPKEGPSILRIQQVVRGDSAAYFCASSAGGEQGYTFGSGTRLTVV.

The chain uses TRBV7-9 and TRBJ2-5; 8 bases match TRBD2. The CDR3 totals 16 residues. The germline V gene has CDR1 SEHNR and CDR2 FQNEAQ (reference sequence). J gave up 4 bases and V 1 base, and 8 bases lay outside the gene matches. CDR3 region: CASSLGGGGSRETQYF. The CDR3 DNA sequence: TGTGCCAGCAGCTTAGGAGGCGGGGGGAGCAGAGAGACCCAGTACTTC. Complete variable domain (other parts from reference TRBV7-9 and TRBJ2-5): DTGVSQNPRHKITKRGQNVTFRCDPISEHNRLYWYRQTLGQGPEFLTYFQNEAQLEKSRLLSDRFSAERPKGSFSTLEIQRTEQGDSAMYLCASSLGGGGSRETQYFGPGTRLLVL.

The rearrangement uses TRBV5-6 and TRBJ1-6; 8 nucleotides line up with TRBD1. The CDR3 is made up of 15 amino acids. The germline CDR1 and CDR2 sequences are SGHDT and YYEEEE. The V segment lost 5 bases and the J segment 9 bases; nucleotides outside the gene matches: 10. CDR3 region: CASSYTTGETSPLHF. The CDR3 coding sequence is TGTGCCAGCAGTTACACGACAGGGGAAACTTCACCCCTCCACTTT.

CDR3 amino acids: CSVGGTGGNTIYF. The CDR3 bases are TGCAGCGTTGGGGGGACAGGGGGAAACACCATATATTTT. This chain connects TRBV29-1 to TRBJ1-3; 9 bases are shared with TRBD1. Per germline, CDR1 SQVTM and CDR2 ANQGSEA. The CDR3 loop spans 13 amino acids. Trimming removed 4 bases from V and 4 bases from J; junction bases left unmatched: 2.

This chain uses TRBV19 with TRBJ2-1; D unresolved. CDR1 is LNHDA, CDR2 SQIVND, per germline (reference sequence). Trimming removed 3 bases from V and 5 bases from J, with 20 bases in between. The CDR3 is made up of 17 amino acids. CDR3 region: CASSITLMRRRNNEQFF. The CDR3 DNA sequence: TGTGCCAGTAGTATTACGTTGATGAGACGAAGGAACAATGAGCAGTTCTTC.

This chain links TRBV18 with TRBJ2-3, with TRBD2 identical over 8 bases. CDR3 length equals 16 residues. V shed 2 bases, J shed 2 bases, and the junction held 6 bases outside the gene matches. Germline CDR1 KGHSH, CDR2 LQKENI. The CDR3 region has the DNA TGTGCCAGCTCACCAGCGAGCGGGGGAATCACAGATACGCAGTATTTT. Translation: CASSPASGGITDTQYF. Based on the CDR3 plus reference TRBV18 and TRBJ2-3, the full variable domain is NAGVMQNPRHLVRRRGQEARLRCSPMKGHSHVYWYRQLPEEGLKFMVYLQKENIIDESGMPKERFSAEFPKEGPSILRIQQVVRGDSAAYFCASSPASGGITDTQYFGPGTRLTVL.

There are a few counts of this clone. The chain joins TRBV30 to TRBJ1-6, with D maybe TRBD1 (5 bases). The germline gives CDR1 GTSNPN, CDR2 SVGIG (reference sequence). V lost 3 bases and J lost 5, with 11 bases in between. The CDR3 length is 14 residues. The CDR3 region has the DNA TGTGCCTGGAGGGACCTAGGGGATAATTCACCCCTCCACTTT. Encoded protein: CAWRDLGDNSPLHF.

This clone was observed a few times. The J gene is TRBJ2-7, the V gene TRBV30; D is perhaps TRBD1 (5 bases). Trimming pared 1 base from V and 5 bases from J, leaving 9 bases between. This CDR3 region has 12 residues. The germline V gene encodes CDR1 GTSNPN and CDR2 SVGIG (reference sequence). CDR3 sequence reads: CAWSGGGHEQYF. The CDR3 region has the DNA TGTGCCTGGAGTGGGGGCGGCCACGAGCAGTACTTC.

V usage is TRBV2 and J usage is TRBJ2-3; tentative D call: TRBD2 (5 bases). V was cut by 4 bases and J by 8 bases, with 7 bases left in between. The CDR3 loop spans 11 amino acids. The germline V gene encodes CDR1 SNHLY and CDR2 FYNNEI. The CDR3 bases are TGTGCCAGCAGTGTAGAGGGTACGCAGTATTTT. It is translated as CASSVEGTQYF.